The source of this TCR beta chain is a study of T-cell reconstitution after alpha-beta-depleted transplantation in children. The TCRbeta library incorporated unique molecular identifiers. TCRdb reprocessed the PCR reads with MiXCR, giving one entry per CDR3 protein. The sample includes fewer than 350,000 distinct CDR3 sequences, 11% of them seen just once. Trimming cost V 0 bases and J 1 base, with 10 bases left between them. Germline-derived CDR1 and CDR2 are SGHTA and FQGNSA. CDR3 length: 15 amino acids. The table lists this clonotype with a few counts. The antigen remains unidentified. The study's findings and limits: Several hundred expanded graft clones reportedly gave rise to the alpha-beta T cells present about two months after transplant. T-cell counts and diversity at one year post-transplant came mainly from newly produced T cells.

The specimen comprised peripheral blood, sampled 180 days after TCRalphabeta/CD19-depleted stem cell transplant. The chain is built from TRBV7-2 and TRBJ2-7; TRBD2 is a possible D gene (6 bases). The sequence was collected from a male patient under 10 years old who had a stem cell transplant for chronic granulomatous disease, so the T cells may come from the graft donor. CDR3 nucleotides: TGTGCCAGCAGCTTAGCTGGGACTTTATCCTACGAGCAGTACTTC. This encodes CASSLAGTLSYEQYF.